These T cell receptor beta chains were read from a single sample in a study of blood T cell repertoires in COVID-19. The data were produced by immunoSEQ multiplex PCR, yet TCRdb's version contains in-frame clones alone and is incomplete. The repertoire holds about 300,000 clones, with 65% to 90% as singletons. Material: PBMCs or T cells enriched from blood (not recorded which). The receptors shown here come from a young man who had recovered from COVID-19. CDR3s include the opening cysteine and the closing phenylalanine or tryptophan. Fields, in order: J gene, V gene, clone size, D gene, CDR3 DNA, CDR3 protein. The D gene is left open where the match is weak. Some rows mark clone size as missing; the rest say once, few, many or name a class of expanded clone.

J gene: TRBJ2-3
V gene: TRBV5-4
clone size: .
D gene: TRBD2
CDR3 DNA: TGTGCCAGCAGTTCCCCGGGGGGGCGGGCCACAGATACGCAGTATTTT
CDR3 protein: CASSSPGGRATDTQYF

J gene: TRBJ2-1
V gene: TRBV11-2
clone size: .
D gene: .
CDR3 DNA: TGTGCCAGCAGCTTAGTTCGGGAAGGTGAGCAGTTCTTC
CDR3 protein: CASSLVREGEQFF

J gene: TRBJ1-2
V gene: TRBV14
clone size: .
D gene: .
CDR3 DNA: TGTGCCAGCAGCCCGACGGGGGGGATTAACTATGGCTACACCTTC
CDR3 protein: CASSPTGGINYGYTF

J gene: TRBJ1-1
V gene: TRBV15
clone size: .
D gene: .
CDR3 DNA: TGTGCCACCAGCCTCCTAAGCGGCTTGAACACTGAAGCTTTCTTT
CDR3 protein: CATSLLSGLNTEAFF

J gene: TRBJ1-4
V gene: TRBV5-5
clone size: .
D gene: .
CDR3 DNA: TGTGCCAGCACCTTTATTGCAACTAATGAAAAACTGTTTTTT
CDR3 protein: CASTFIATNEKLFF

J gene: TRBJ1-4
V gene: TRBV10-3
clone size: .
D gene: .
CDR3 DNA: TGTGCCATCAGTGACTTTCGTGGGGGCGAGGGAGAAAAACTGTTTTTT
CDR3 protein: CAISDFRGGEGEKLFF

J gene: TRBJ2-2
V gene: TRBV7-8
clone size: .
D gene: TRBD2
CDR3 DNA: TGTGCCAGCAGCCCCAGGGGGTTTGCGGGAGGGCCCGGGGAGCTGTTTTTT
CDR3 protein: CASSPRGFAGGPGELFF

J gene: TRBJ2-7
V gene: TRBV24-1
clone size: .
D gene: TRBD1
CDR3 DNA: TGTGCCACCAGTGAAACTCGGGACAGCAATCACTACGAGCAGTACTTC
CDR3 protein: CATSETRDSNHYEQYF

J gene: TRBJ2-3
V gene: TRBV15
clone size: .
D gene: TRBD2
CDR3 DNA: TGTGCCACCAAAAGGACTAGCGTGAACACAGATACGCAGTATTTT
CDR3 protein: CATKRTSVNTDTQYF

J gene: TRBJ2-5
V gene: TRBV2
clone size: .
D gene: .
CDR3 DNA: TGTGCCAGCAGGGTTCGGGAGACCCAGTACTTC
CDR3 protein: CASRVRETQYF

J gene: TRBJ1-2
V gene: TRBV10-2
clone size: .
D gene: .
CDR3 DNA: TGCGCCAGCAGTGAAGCAGACAGTGGCTATGGCTACACCTTC
CDR3 protein: CASSEADSGYGYTF

J gene: TRBJ1-4
V gene: TRBV4-1
clone size: .
D gene: TRBD1
CDR3 DNA: TGCGCCAGCAGCCAGAGGGGGCCCAACGCGGAAAAACTGTTTTTT
CDR3 protein: CASSQRGPNAEKLFF

J gene: TRBJ1-1
V gene: TRBV12-5
clone size: .
D gene: .
CDR3 DNA: TGTGCTAGTGGTCCCAAATTGAACACTGAAGCTTTCTTT
CDR3 protein: CASGPKLNTEAFF

J gene: TRBJ2-7
V gene: TRBV6-2/TRBV6-3
clone size: .
D gene: TRBD2
CDR3 DNA: TGTGCCAGCAGTTACTCAGGACTAGCCTCGGGCGAGCAGTACTTC
CDR3 protein: CASSYSGLASGEQYF

J gene: TRBJ1-2
V gene: TRBV5-4
clone size: .
D gene: TRBD1
CDR3 DNA: TGTGCCAGCAGCAGCGGACAGGGGTTCTATGGCTACACCTTC
CDR3 protein: CASSSGQGFYGYTF

J gene: TRBJ2-3
V gene: TRBV7-2
clone size: .
D gene: TRBD2
CDR3 DNA: TGTGCCAGCAGATCAGGACTAGCGGGGAACACAGATACGCAGTATTTT
CDR3 protein: CASRSGLAGNTDTQYF

J gene: TRBJ2-5
V gene: TRBV11-2
clone size: .
D gene: TRBD1
CDR3 DNA: TGTGCCAGCAGCCACGCCGGGACAGGGGGCCTAATCCAAGAGACCCAGTACTTC
CDR3 protein: CASSHAGTGGLIQETQYF

J gene: TRBJ2-5
V gene: TRBV11-2
clone size: .
D gene: .
CDR3 DNA: TGTGCCAGCAGCTTAGCCCCGTACCAAGAGACCCAGTACTTC
CDR3 protein: CASSLAPYQETQYF

J gene: TRBJ1-3
V gene: TRBV7-8
clone size: .
D gene: TRBD1
CDR3 DNA: TGTGCCAGCAGCTTTAACGGACAGGACTCTGGAAACACCATATATTTT
CDR3 protein: CASSFNGQDSGNTIYF

J gene: TRBJ1-2
V gene: TRBV5-1
clone size: .
D gene: .
CDR3 DNA: TGCGCCAGCAGCTTGGTTGTCGGGGGGCCAGATGGCTACACCTTC
CDR3 protein: CASSLVVGGPDGYTF

J gene: TRBJ1-5
V gene: TRBV23-1
clone size: .
D gene: .
CDR3 DNA: TGCGCCAGCAGTCAGGGGCGGAGAGACAATCAGCCCCAGCATTTT
CDR3 protein: CASSQGRRDNQPQHF

J gene: TRBJ2-7
V gene: TRBV11-3
clone size: .
D gene: .
CDR3 DNA: TGTGCCAGCAGCCACCTAGCGTCCTACGAGCAGTACTTC
CDR3 protein: CASSHLASYEQYF

J gene: TRBJ1-1
V gene: TRBV19
clone size: .
D gene: .
CDR3 DNA: TGTGCCAGTTCGTCCGTAGCTGAAGCTTTCTTT
CDR3 protein: CASSSVAEAFF

J gene: TRBJ1-1
V gene: TRBV5-8
clone size: .
D gene: .
CDR3 DNA: TGTGCCAGCAGCTTGATGTGGGCCACTGAAGCTTTCTTT
CDR3 protein: CASSLMWATEAFF

J gene: TRBJ2-1
V gene: TRBV7-9
clone size: .
D gene: TRBD2
CDR3 DNA: TGTGCCAGCAGCCCCCGCGCTAGCGGGAGTACGAATGAGCAGTTCTTC
CDR3 protein: CASSPRASGSTNEQFF

J gene: TRBJ2-2
V gene: TRBV5-8
clone size: .
D gene: .
CDR3 DNA: TGTGCCAGCAGCTCCCCCCTCGGGGGGCTAAACACCGGGGAGCTGTTTTTT
CDR3 protein: CASSSPLGGLNTGELFF

J gene: TRBJ2-3
V gene: TRBV24-1
clone size: .
D gene: .
CDR3 DNA: TGTGCCACCAGTGTAGGGGGAGTAAGTGTGGACACAGATACGCAGTATTTT
CDR3 protein: CATSVGGVSVDTDTQYF

J gene: TRBJ2-2
V gene: TRBV28
clone size: once
D gene: .
CDR3 DNA: TGTGCCATGTCCCGGGGTAGGGCCGGGGAGCTGTTTTTT
CDR3 protein: CAMSRGRAGELFF

J gene: TRBJ1-4
V gene: TRBV20-1
clone size: .
D gene: .
CDR3 DNA: TGCAGTGCTAGTCATGGGGCAGGTGAAAAACTGTTTTTT
CDR3 protein: CSASHGAGEKLFF

J gene: TRBJ2-3
V gene: TRBV10-1
clone size: .
D gene: TRBD2
CDR3 DNA: TGCGCCAGCAGTGATAGCGGGAGGGCGGATACGCAGTATTTT
CDR3 protein: CASSDSGRADTQYF

J gene: TRBJ2-7
V gene: TRBV11-2
clone size: .
D gene: .
CDR3 DNA: TGTGCCAGCAGCTTGATCGGAGGGGTCCTAAACTACGAGCAGTACTTC
CDR3 protein: CASSLIGGVLNYEQYF

J gene: TRBJ2-6
V gene: TRBV27
clone size: once
D gene: .
CDR3 DNA: TGTGCCAGCAGTTTAGTGTCGGGTGGGGCCAACGTCCTGACTTTC
CDR3 protein: CASSLVSGGANVLTF

J gene: TRBJ2-1
V gene: TRBV7-9
clone size: .
D gene: TRBD2
CDR3 DNA: TGTGCCAGCGACGTAGCGGGAGAGCTGGTGGGTGAGCAGTTCTTC
CDR3 protein: CASDVAGELVGEQFF

J gene: TRBJ1-1
V gene: TRBV29-1
clone size: .
D gene: .
CDR3 DNA: TGCAGCGTTGACAGGGTTGGCACTGAAGCTTTCTTT
CDR3 protein: CSVDRVGTEAFF

J gene: TRBJ2-1
V gene: TRBV29-1
clone size: .
D gene: TRBD2
CDR3 DNA: TGCAGCGCCGGCGGGACTAGCGGTTCCTACAATGAGCAGTTCTTC
CDR3 protein: CSAGGTSGSYNEQFF

J gene: TRBJ1-1
V gene: TRBV2
clone size: .
D gene: TRBD1
CDR3 DNA: TGTGCCAGCAGTCCGGACAGGGGGACTGAAGCTTTCTTT
CDR3 protein: CASSPDRGTEAFF

J gene: TRBJ1-1
V gene: TRBV3-1/TRBV3-2
clone size: .
D gene: .
CDR3 DNA: TGTGCCAGCAGCCATCGGGAAAGCACTGAAGCTTTCTTT
CDR3 protein: CASSHRESTEAFF

J gene: TRBJ2-3
V gene: TRBV21-1
clone size: once
D gene: .
CDR3 DNA: TGTGCCAGCAGCAACGCGACAGTCTTTCCCACAGATACGCAGTATTTT
CDR3 protein: CASSNATVFPTDTQYF

J gene: TRBJ1-2
V gene: TRBV12-3/TRBV12-4
clone size: .
D gene: .
CDR3 DNA: TGTGCCAGCAGTGGACAGATTAACTATGGCTACACCTTC
CDR3 protein: CASSGQINYGYTF

J gene: TRBJ2-7
V gene: TRBV28
clone size: .
D gene: TRBD2
CDR3 DNA: TGTGCCAGCAGTGGAACCACAGGCGGGAGCACCTACGAGCAGTACTTC
CDR3 protein: CASSGTTGGSTYEQYF

J gene: TRBJ1-5
V gene: TRBV28
clone size: few
D gene: .
CDR3 DNA: TGTGCCAGCAGTTTAGGGGGGGCCTTCAATCAGCCCCAGCATTTT
CDR3 protein: CASSLGGAFNQPQHF

J gene: TRBJ1-2
V gene: TRBV5-4
clone size: .
D gene: TRBD1
CDR3 DNA: TGTGCCAGCGCTGTAGGGACAGGGGGAGTCTATGGCTACACCTTC
CDR3 protein: CASAVGTGGVYGYTF

J gene: TRBJ2-7
V gene: TRBV27
clone size: .
D gene: .
CDR3 DNA: TGTGCCAGCAGTTTATCGTTGGGGCGCCTCGACGAGCAGTACTTC
CDR3 protein: CASSLSLGRLDEQYF

J gene: TRBJ1-4
V gene: TRBV19
clone size: .
D gene: .
CDR3 DNA: TGTGCCAGTAGTATTCTCGGTAAAGCTGCAACTAATGAAAAACTGTTTTTT
CDR3 protein: CASSILGKAATNEKLFF